This T cell receptor beta chain was captured by sequencing in a study of blood T cell repertoires in COVID-19. This table comes from immunoSEQ multiplex PCR, and its TCRdb copy is limited to in-frame clones, with some not included. The data show tens of thousands of clones, with approximately 80% seen just once and about 7.3% held by the top ten. Germline V CDR1 and CDR2: LNHDA, SQIVND (reference sequence). Trimming shortened V by 5 bases and J by 0 bases, and 14 bases separated the two germline ends. The CDR3 contains 16 residues. V usage is TRBV19 and J usage is TRBJ1-3; D remains ambiguous. This receptor was obtained from a man between 70 and 80 years old with active COVID-19. Sequencing input: peripheral blood. CDR3 residues: CASSLPTLRSGNTIYF. The CDR3 region has the DNA TGTGCCAGTAGTCTCCCGACACTCCGCTCTGGAAACACCATATATTTT. The full variable domain, rest sourced from reference TRBV19 and TRBJ1-3, is DGGITQSPKYLFRKEGQNVTLSCEQNLNHDAMYWYRQDPGQGLRLIYYSQIVNDFQKGDIAEGYSVSREKKESFPLTVTSAQKNPTAFYLCASSLPTLRSGNTIYFGEGSWLTVV.